Sequencing of this T cell receptor beta chain was carried out in a study of T cells in Graves' hyperthyroidism and ophthalmopathy. Trimming cost V 3 bases and J 3 bases; bases outside gene matches: 8. Germline assignment: CDR1 SGDLS and CDR2 YYNGEE. The CDR3 has 18 amino acids. Using RNA transcripts as the source, TCR beta CDR3 regions were amplified. HTBI primers were used for first-round RT-PCR of the TCR CDR3. MiXCR was run by TCRdb on the multiplex PCR reads, yielding one entry per CDR3 protein. The sample carries a few hundred thousand distinct CDR3 sequences, roughly 14% recorded once. This clonotype was observed at least ten times. A lack of ophthalmopathy progression within 18 months defined stable Graves' hyperthyroidism. Patients aged 18 to 65 with hyperthyroidism were newly diagnosed, with duration under 2 months. The study left out patients who had uncontrolled infection, other autoimmune disease, pregnancy or lactation.

The source material was blood. The V call is TRBV9, the J call TRBJ2-3, with 15 bases identical to TRBD2. The clonotype originates from a woman aged 18-29 years with Graves' hyperthyroidism. The CDR3 loop reads CASSASGTSGRTTDTQYF. CDR3 DNA sequence: TGTGCCAGCAGCGCTTCCGGGACTAGCGGGAGGACGACAGATACGCAGTATTTT.